The 20 T cell receptor beta chains in this list originate from one sample, sequenced in a study of T cells after yellow fever vaccination. TCRdb recomputed calls from the 5' RACE reads with MiXCR, one row per CDR3 protein. The table includes nearly 300,000 distinct CDR3 sequences, under 9% detected once. This sample comprised CD4+ T cells sorted from PBMCs, obtained 5 days after the yellow fever booster vaccination. Receptors originate from a man aged 18 to 29 who received the YFV17D yellow fever vaccine.

This clonotype was counted many times. This sequence joins TRBV29-1 and TRBJ1-1; D unclear. This CDR3 is built from 13 residues. The V gene's germline CDR1 is SQVTM and CDR2 ANQGSEA. The V gene lost 8 bases and the J gene lost 0 bases, with 13 bases spanning the gap. The CDR3 sequence is CSIKTAMNTEAFF. The CDR3 region has the DNA TGCAGCATAAAAACAGCTATGAACACTGAAGCTTTCTTT.

The CDR3 bases are TGCGCCAGCAGCCAAGACGGGACAGGAGTAGAGACCCAGTACTTC. As protein: CASSQDGTGVETQYF. The chain links TRBV4-1 to TRBJ2-5; 8 bases match TRBD1. Looked up from germline, CDR1 is MGHRA and CDR2 is YSYEKL. V shed 0 bases and J 4 bases; nucleotides not matched to a gene: 4. The CDR3 consists of 15 residues.

The table lists this clonotype with a few counts. The gene calls are TRBV28 and TRBJ1-1; tentative D call: TRBD1 (5 bases). The germline CDR1 and CDR2 sequences are MDHEN and SYDVKM. The CDR3 runs to 15 residues. Trimming removed 1 base from V and 7 bases from J, with 16 bases in between. This CDR3 is CASSLSGTGTDEAFF. CDR3 coding DNA: TGTGCCAGCAGTTTATCGGGGACCGGGACCGATGAAGCTTTCTTT.

The genes are TRBV7-6 and TRBJ1-2, with a possible D match to TRBD1 (6 bases). CDR3 length: 14 amino acids. Trimming removed 6 bases from V and 4 bases from J, with 15 bases in between. Germline V gene lookup returns CDR1 SGHVS and CDR2 FNYEAQ. The CDR3 sequence is CASSLGQGSYGYTF. As DNA, the CDR3 is TGTGCCAGCAGTCTCGGGCAGGGGAGCTATGGCTACACCTTC.

This clonotype was seen only a few times. The chain uses TRBV20-1 and TRBJ1-4; 7 positions match TRBD1. This CDR3 contains 13 residues. Per the germline V gene, CDR1 is DFQATT and CDR2 is SNEGSKA (reference sequence). The V gene end was trimmed by 6 bases and the J gene end by 4 bases; junction bases not matched to a gene: 5. The DNA for the CDR3 is TGCAGTGCCCTCTCAGGGGGTAATGAAAAACTGTTTTTT. As protein: CSALSGGNEKLFF.

This clonotype was observed many times. The V call is TRBV19, the J call TRBJ2-3; no clear D. The CDR3 is 15 amino acids. Germline V gene lookup returns CDR1 LNHDA and CDR2 SQIVND (reference sequence). V lost 8 bases and J lost 0, with 15 bases in between. The DNA for the CDR3 is TGTGCCAGTGGCCCGTTGTCGTCTAGCACAGATACGCAGTATTTT. Translating it yields CASGPLSSSTDTQYF.

Ten or more counts support this clonotype. The V gene is TRBV5-1, the J gene TRBJ2-3; D is undetermined. V lost 4 bases and J lost 7, with 13 bases in between. The CDR3 spans 13 residues. Germline V CDR1 and CDR2: SGHRS, YFSETQ. The CDR3 DNA follows: TGCGCCAGCAGCGACCAGGCGTCTAATACGCAGTATTTT. Translating gives CASSDQASNTQYF.

Here the CDR3 DNA reads TGTGCCAGCAGCCTCGGGACCAACCAGGGAGAGACCCAGTACTTC. Protein product: CASSLGTNQGETQYF. The chain has TRBV7-3 and TRBJ2-5; D could derive from TRBD1 or TRBD2 (5 bases each). This CDR3 comprises 15 residues. Looked up from germline, CDR1 is SGHTA and CDR2 is FQGTGA. Trimming left V 5 bases short and J 4 bases short, with 17 bases between.

This clonotype appeared a few times. The CDR3 spells CSASDRSGYTEAFF. For the CDR3, the DNA is TGCAGTGCTAGTGACAGAAGCGGATACACTGAAGCTTTCTTT. The chain joins TRBV20-1 to TRBJ1-1, with D possibly TRBD1 on 5 matching bases. Trimming shortened V by 3 bases and J by 3 bases, and 14 bases separated the two germline ends. This CDR3 region has 14 residues. Germline V gene sequence: CDR1 DFQATT, CDR2 SNEGSKA (reference sequence).

This clonotype was picked up many times. The V and J genes are TRBV6-1 and TRBJ2-7; no clear D. There are 13 residues in the CDR3. V was trimmed by 7 bases and J by 4 bases, leaving 14 bases between them. The germline V gene has CDR1 MNHNS and CDR2 SASEGT. CDR3 coding DNA: TGTGCCAGCACCCTCTCGACCGAATACGAGCAGTACGTC. Its translation is CASTLSTEYEQYV.

V gene TRBV2 combines with J gene TRBJ1-1, with 10 positions matching TRBD1. Trimming cost V 7 bases and J 6 bases; bases outside gene matches: 2. Germline assignment: CDR1 SNHLY and CDR2 FYNNEI. The CDR3 loop spans 12 amino acids. As DNA, the CDR3 is TGTGCCAGCAAGGACAGGGGGGCTGAAGCTTTCTTT. Translated, it gives CASKDRGAEAFF.

The chain's CDR3 is CASSLDQGRDTQYF. CDR3 sequence (DNA): TGTGCCAGCAGCTTAGATCAGGGGCGTGATACGCAGTATTTT. The rearrangement uses TRBV7-2 and TRBJ2-3, with TRBD1 as a possible D gene (6 bases). V was trimmed by 1 base and J by 6 bases, leaving 11 bases between them. The CDR3 extends over 14 amino acids. Germline assignment: CDR1 SGHTA and CDR2 FQGNSA.

The sample holds many counts of this clonotype. The chain employs TRBV7-9 and TRBJ1-2, with unresolved D. Germline CDR1 is SEHNR and CDR2 is FQNEAQ (reference sequence). The CDR3 spans 13 residues. Trimming shortened V by 5 bases and J by 4 bases, and 11 bases separated the two germline ends. For the CDR3, the DNA is TGTGCCAGCAGCACCTTTGGCGCCTATGGCTACACCTTC. Its translation is CASSTFGAYGYTF.

DNA of the CDR3: TGTGCCAGCTCACCCAGGACAGGGCGTTTGAACACTGAAGCTTTCTTT. It translates to CASSPRTGRLNTEAFF. The V call is TRBV18, the J call TRBJ1-1, with 8 nucleotides matching TRBD1. CDR1 and CDR2 from the germline V gene are KGHSH and LQKENI. Trimming at V came to 3 bases and at J to 0 bases, leaving 6 bases not matched to a gene. This CDR3 is built from 16 residues. The full variable domain, its missing parts supplied by reference TRBV18 and TRBJ1-1, is NAGVMQNPRHLVRRRGQEARLRCSPMKGHSHVYWYRQLPEEGLKFMVYLQKENIIDESGMPKERFSAEFPKEGPSILRIQQVVRGDSAAYFCASSPRTGRLNTEAFFGQGTRLTVV.

This clonotype was recorded many times. The rearrangement joins TRBV15 to TRBJ2-5; TRBD1 aligns across 7 bases. Per the germline V gene, CDR1 is LNHNV and CDR2 is YYDKDF (reference sequence). The V and J ends lost 9 bases and 2 bases, in that order; junction bases with no gene match: 6. The CDR3 consists of 13 residues. For the CDR3, the DNA is TGTGCCACACGACAGGGAATACAAGAGACCCAGTACTTC. It is translated as CATRQGIQETQYF.

This sequence joins TRBV20-1 and TRBJ1-2, with a possible D match to TRBD1 (5 bases). The CDR3 sequence is 12 residues long. Germline V gives CDR1 DFQATT, CDR2 SNEGSKA (reference sequence). V gave up 6 bases and J gave up 6 bases, with 14 bases separating them. The CDR3: CSAARGEDGYTF. As DNA, the CDR3 is TGCAGTGCCGCGAGGGGAGAGGATGGCTACACCTTC.

This clonotype was counted a few times. V and J are TRBV5-4 and TRBJ2-1; perhaps TRBD2 as D (6 bases). V lost 3 bases, J lost 0 bases, and 10 bases lay in between. Germline V CDR1 and CDR2: SGHNT, YYREEE (reference sequence). This CDR3 has 15 residues. The CDR3 here is CASSWSGPSYNEQFF. For the CDR3, the DNA is TGTGCCAGCAGCTGGAGCGGGCCCTCCTACAATGAGCAGTTCTTC. Looking up the rest from reference TRBV5-4 and TRBJ2-1 gives the full variable domain: ETGVTQSPTHLIKTRGQQVTLRCSSQSGHNTVSWYQQALGQGPQFIFQYYREEENGRGNFPPRFSGLQFPNYSSELNVNALELDDSALYLCASSWSGPSYNEQFFGPGTRLTVL.

This clonotype occurred a few times. The chain is built from TRBV12-3 or TRBV12-4 and TRBJ1-5; 8 bases are shared with TRBD1. This CDR3 contains 16 residues. V lost 2 bases, J lost 4 bases, and 7 bases stayed unmatched. CDR3: CASSLMRDRNNQPQHF. As DNA, the CDR3 is TGTGCCAGCAGTTTAATGAGGGACAGGAATAATCAGCCCCAGCATTTT.

This clonotype was seen many times. A read error may produce the germline difference seen at one junction end. This chain uses TRBV7-7 with TRBJ2-5; tentatively, D is TRBD1 (6 bases). Germline values: CDR1 SSHAT, CDR2 FNYEAQ (reference sequence). CDR3 length equals 13 residues. CDR3 sequence (DNA): TGTGCTAGCAGCCTGGGGGCGCGAGAGACCCAGTACTTC. Protein: CASSLGARETQYF.

This clonotype turned up a few times. Written as DNA, the CDR3 is TGCAGCGTTCGGGGCTCCTACGAGCAGTACTTC. Translation: CSVRGSYEQYF. This chain connects TRBV29-1 to TRBJ2-7; tentative D call: TRBD2 (5 bases). The CDR3 is made up of 11 amino acids. Germline lookup yields CDR1 SQVTM and CDR2 ANQGSEA. V shed 5 bases and J shed 0 bases, with 5 bases lying between them.